The sequence of this TCR beta chain was determined in a study of T cells in narcolepsy listed by TCRdb under 2018. Some background on the complete study: Patients with narcolepsy type 1 or type 2 (NT1, NT2) were enrolled in the study together with healthy control donors. Autoreactive T cells targeting hypocretin neuron self-antigens (hypocretin, TRIB2) were sought in narcolepsy patients, and TCR Vbeta sequencing was used to track clonotypes in blood and CSF. The study at large found these results: Some blood memory CD4+ repertoires from patients and controls contained no sequences matching autoreactive T cell clones. Autoreactive clonotypes were reported to be detected serially in the blood of the same patients and of different patients, but not in the blood of healthy controls. Patients and controls had similar numbers of sequenced blood memory CD4+ clonotypes, with averages of roughly 38,000 in patients and some 36,000 in controls. Plots comparing CSF and blood CD4+ T cell clonotypes from the same patient highlighted HCRT-specific and TRIB2-specific autoreactive clonotypes.

With regard to this clone: Its antigen is currently not known. It has no much larger one-base neighbor in the sample; base qualities were not kept.

For TCR Vbeta sequencing, memory CD4+ T cells were sorted ex vivo from the peripheral blood of both healthy controls and narcolepsy patients. V was cut back by 1 base and J by 4 bases, leaving a gap of 13 bases between them. CDR1 and CDR2 were assigned from the germline V gene as SGHVS and FNYEAQ. The CDR3 goes from the cysteine to the phenylalanine over 15 residues. Kept here is only the CDR3 DNA, which spans 45 bases and is read in frame from base 1. The library was made by the immunoSEQ multiplex PCR assay. The table comes from immuneACCESS by way of TCRdb, which keeps in-frame sequences with V and J called. Part of the clones is missing from these tables; in studies checked, under half for an unresolved V gene and the rest for unknown reasons. Recorded for this sample are 12,000 or so clones; about 93% of them occurred a single time. About 1.1% of the sample is in the top ten clones.

Recombination linked TRBV7-6 to TRBJ2-5, and the D gene may be TRBD1, 6 bases matching. Material: CD45RA- memory CD4+ T cells from PBMCs. According to the study, the label for this sample's cell subset or site signals: memory T cells sorted ex vivo from peripheral blood. The receptor was isolated from a human donor with narcolepsy. Read as DNA, the sequence is TGTGCCAGCAGCTTAGGCCAGGGGCGCAGAGAGACCCAGTACTTC. Translated, this gives CASSLGQGRRETQYF.